This note documents a single T cell receptor (beta chain) sequence. No antigen is known for it. At one of its ends the junction is not consistent with the germline gene, which may arise from a read error. This record comes from a study of cytomegalovirus exposure and HLA in healthy donors. Study-level findings and limits: Cytomegalovirus status was reportedly diagnosed by the classifier with high sensitivity and specificity. There were around 160 TCR beta chains listed as cytomegalovirus-associated. According to a subsequent analysis, TCR clusters identified in the first cohort showed a tendency to co-occur across the 120 or so validation repertoires.

The germline CDR1 and CDR2 sequences are SGHTA and FQGTGA. There are 13 residues in the CDR3. The validation cohort, a group of more than 100 subjects, included the donors and was separate from the approximately 660-subject first cohort. Repertoires were generated with immunoSEQ multiplex PCR, while TCRdb's copy carries only in-frame clones and drops some. The table includes about 73,000 clones, approximately 95% detected once. The sequence came from a man aged 18 to 30 in good health and CMV-seronegative. The sample comprised PBMCs. The chain is built from TRBV7-3 and TRBJ1-3, with no clear D. In DNA, the CDR3 is TGTGCCAGCAGCTTAGCGGCTGGGAACACCATATATTTT. Protein: CASSLAAGNTIYF. The full variable domain, with the rest looked up from reference TRBV7-3 and TRBJ1-3, is GAGVSQTPSNKVTEKGKYVELRCDPISGHTALYWYRQSLGQGPEFLIYFQGTGAADDSGLPNDRFFAVRPEGSVSTLKIQRTERGDSAVYLCASSLAAGNTIYFGEGSWLTVV.